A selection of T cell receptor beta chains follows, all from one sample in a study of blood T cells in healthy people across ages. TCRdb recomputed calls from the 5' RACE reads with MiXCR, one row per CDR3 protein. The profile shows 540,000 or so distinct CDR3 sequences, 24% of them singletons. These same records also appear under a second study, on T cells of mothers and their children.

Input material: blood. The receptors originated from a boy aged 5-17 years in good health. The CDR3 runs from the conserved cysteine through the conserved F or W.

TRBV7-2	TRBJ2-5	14	CASSPSGGWETQYF
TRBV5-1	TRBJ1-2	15	CASSAPDRGIYGYTF
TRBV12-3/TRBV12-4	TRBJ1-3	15	CASSPRGGPGNTIYF
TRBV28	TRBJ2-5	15	CASRYWTSGQETQYF
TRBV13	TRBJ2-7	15	CASSLIPPGDYEQYF
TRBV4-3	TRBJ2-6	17	CASSRVSGRTGANVLTF
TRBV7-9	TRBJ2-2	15	CASSPRGVDTGELFF
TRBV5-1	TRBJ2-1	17	CASSLAASGSSYNEQFF
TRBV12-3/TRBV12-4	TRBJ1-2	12	CASSSTGLGYTF
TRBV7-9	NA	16	CASSRETSGLNDEQFF
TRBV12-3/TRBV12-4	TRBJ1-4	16	CASSPRGTGHNEKLFF
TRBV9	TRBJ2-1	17	CASSPLEGESSYNEQFF
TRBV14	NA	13	CASSPMNSYEQYF
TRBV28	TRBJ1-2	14	CASRPGGGSYGYTF
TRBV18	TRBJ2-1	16	CASSPTGTGGRNEQFF
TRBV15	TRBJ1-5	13	CATSREGNQPQHF
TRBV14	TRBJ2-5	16	CASSQEIGQVQETQYF
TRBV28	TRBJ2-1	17	CASSFNFGDRPYNEQFF
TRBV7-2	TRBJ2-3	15	CASSPDGLYTDTQYF
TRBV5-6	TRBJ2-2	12	CASSRGAGELFF
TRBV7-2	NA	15	CVSSLRSSGEETQYF
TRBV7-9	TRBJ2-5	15	CASSNKGGVQETQYF
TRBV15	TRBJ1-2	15	CATSRDRRVPAGYTF
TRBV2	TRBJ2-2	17	CASSFSGRPSNTGELFF
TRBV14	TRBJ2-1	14	CASSLSSGNFLQFF
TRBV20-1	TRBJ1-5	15	CSARVVGASNQPQHF
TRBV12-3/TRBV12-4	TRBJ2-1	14	CASQDPDRIYEQFF
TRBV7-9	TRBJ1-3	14	CASSLVRVGNNIYF
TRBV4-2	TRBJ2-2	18	CASSLLAGGPANTGELFF
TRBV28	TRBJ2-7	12	CASSFFGYEQYF
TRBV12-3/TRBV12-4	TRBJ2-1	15	CASSSTLTPGVMQFF
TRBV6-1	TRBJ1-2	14	CASSEAGFGYGYTF
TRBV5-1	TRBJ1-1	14	CASSPDTTNTEAFF
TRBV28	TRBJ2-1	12	CASRGSGNEQFF
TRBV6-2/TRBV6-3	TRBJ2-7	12	CASIGQTYEQYF
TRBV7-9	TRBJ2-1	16	CASSLVGGGRWIEQFF
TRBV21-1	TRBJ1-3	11	CASDWWDTIYF
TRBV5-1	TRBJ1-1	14	CASNLRQGRIGAFF
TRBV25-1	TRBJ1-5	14	CASSEGVGNQPQHF
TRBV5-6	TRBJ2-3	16	CASSSLPGLGTDTQYF
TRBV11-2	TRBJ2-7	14	CASRAPRAGNEQYF
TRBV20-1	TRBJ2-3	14	CSARVKGGTDTQYF
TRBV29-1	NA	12	CSVEIRGYEQYF
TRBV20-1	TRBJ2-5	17	CSARELAGGPLQETQYF
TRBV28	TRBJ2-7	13	CASNSGESYEQYF
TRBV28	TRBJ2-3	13	CASSLDPPDTQYF
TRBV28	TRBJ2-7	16	CASSTLRGTGFYEQYF
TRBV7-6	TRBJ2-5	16	CASSLYGLAGKETQYF
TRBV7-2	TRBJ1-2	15	CASSALQGSFLGYTF
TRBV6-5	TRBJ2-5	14	CASSYSGRKQTQYF
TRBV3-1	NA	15	CASSQDLTQEYEQYF
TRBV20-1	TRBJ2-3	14	CSAIKTSGVDTQYF
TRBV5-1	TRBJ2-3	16	CASSVVSGDSTDTQYF
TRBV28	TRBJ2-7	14	CASSLIDGSYEQYF